The source of this TCR beta chain is a study of blood T cell repertoires in COVID-19 (dated by TCRdb to 2020 to 2022). About the investigation overall: Samples from collaborators originated in the United States, Italy and Spain and spanned both the acute and convalescent phases of COVID-19. Samples came from the ongoing ImmuneRACE study (first 160 participants) plus 1,254 subjects from 6 global collaborators. A freely available public database, intended as a resource for researchers studying the immune response to SARS-CoV-2, is where the repertoires were released. Where available, HLA class I and class II types were obtained from metadata supplied by the sample provider rather than from assay-based typing. The prospective study material was composed of cDNA or gDNA derived from T cells, B-cell-depleted T cells, or PBMCs. Sample metadata almost always included a de-identified subject ID, COVID-19 status, age in years and sex. Subjects who had been exposed to COVID-19, were actively infected with it, or had recovered from it provided the deeply sampled blood TCRbeta repertoires that made up the dataset.

Whole blood was collected in K2EDTA tubes by collaborating institutions according to the institutions' own protocols. For TCRbeta analysis, collaborators shipped samples in one of three forms: frozen whole blood, isolated PBMCs, or DNA extracted from either of those sample types. TCRbeta CDR3 regions were amplified from genomic DNA using the immunoSEQ Assay, a bias-controlled multiplex PCR. The original methods were these. The number of nucleated cells in each sample was estimated from the amplification of reference gene primers within the assay. To quantify the absolute abundance of each unique TCRbeta CDR3 rearrangement, sequence reads were collapsed and filtered. For each sample, productive Simpson clonality was calculated by taking the square root of Simpson's diversity index across productive rearrangements. The table was pulled from immuneACCESS by TCRdb, which kept in-frame rearrangements only. Such tables lose some clones; where checked, under half of the loss comes from unresolved V genes, and the rest has no known cause. D and trimming were read from the DNA, whereas the V and J calls and clone size are those reported in that table. The sample table contains tens of thousands of clones; only one count was recorded for approximately 82% of them. The ten most abundant clones make up roughly 3.2% of the sample.

The germline V gene yields KGHSH for CDR1 and LQKENI for CDR2. The CDR3 measures 15 amino acids from cysteine to phenylalanine. Only the CDR3 part of the read is kept: 45 bases, read in frame from the first base. Trimming removed 5 bases from V and 1 base from J; the gene matches leave 4 bases unexplained. The investigation overall reported the following: Clinical and demographic metadata were provided uncurated, with the amount varying by source and participant.

Only a few counts were recorded for this clone. Its target antigen remains unknown. Base-call qualities are not available, and no considerably larger clone is one nucleotide away. Here the chain combines TRBV18 and TRBJ2-3; 9 central nucleotides agree with TRBD2. The sequencing sample was made of peripheral blood. This sequence originates from a man aged 60 to 69 with acute or convalescent COVID-19. In nucleotide form, the sequence is TGTGCCAGCTCAAAAGCGGGGGGCGGCACAGATACGCAGTATTTT. Its amino acids are CASSKAGGGTDTQYF.